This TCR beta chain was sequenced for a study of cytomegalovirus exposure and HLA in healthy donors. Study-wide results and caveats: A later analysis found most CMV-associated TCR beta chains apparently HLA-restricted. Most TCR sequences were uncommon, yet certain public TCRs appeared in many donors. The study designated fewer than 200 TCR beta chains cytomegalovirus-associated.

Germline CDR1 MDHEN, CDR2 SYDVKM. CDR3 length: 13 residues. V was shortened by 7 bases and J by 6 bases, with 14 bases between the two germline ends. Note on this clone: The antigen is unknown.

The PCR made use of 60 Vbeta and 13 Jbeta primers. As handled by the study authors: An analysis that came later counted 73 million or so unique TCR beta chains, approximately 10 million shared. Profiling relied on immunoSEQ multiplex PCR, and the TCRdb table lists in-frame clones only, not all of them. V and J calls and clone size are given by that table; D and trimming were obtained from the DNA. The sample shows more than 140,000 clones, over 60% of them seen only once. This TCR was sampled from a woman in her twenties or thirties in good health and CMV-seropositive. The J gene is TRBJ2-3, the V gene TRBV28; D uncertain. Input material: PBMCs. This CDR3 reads CASNETPGDTQYF. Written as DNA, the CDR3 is TGTGCCAGCAACGAGACCCCCGGGGATACGCAGTATTTT.